One T cell receptor beta chain is described in this entry. Its antigen remains unknown. Combining a sample-barcoded 5' primer with a J-beta primer mix, a second PCR ran for roughly 6 to 12 cycles. Individual samples furnished no less than 2.5 million CDR3-containing paired-end reads apiece. TCRdb fed the 5' RACE reads into MiXCR, producing one record per CDR3 protein. The sample carries around 2 million distinct CDR3 sequences, 30% to 40% recorded once. V lost 7 bases, J lost 2 bases, and 17 bases lay in between. CDR3 length: 14 amino acids. Germline lookup yields CDR1 DFQATT and CDR2 SNEGSKA (reference sequence). Each sample gave at least 6.5 million isolated PBMCs. The sample belongs to a study of blood T cells in healthy people across ages. The study's findings and limits: Among T cells, TCR beta diversity per million cells dropped roughly linearly as age rose.

The TCR originated in a human donor in good health. The specimen was blood. J is TRBJ2-5 and V is TRBV20-1, with D possibly TRBD2 on 5 matching bases. The CDR3 protein is CSGGSDREQETQYF. The CDR3 DNA is TGCAGTGGGGGATCTGATCGGGAACAAGAGACCCAGTACTTC.